This is a list of T cell receptor beta chains from one sample in a study of T-cell reconstitution after alpha-beta-depleted transplantation in children. TCRdb used MiXCR to reprocess the PCR reads, holding one entry per CDR3 protein. The sample consists of more than 200,000 distinct CDR3 sequences, approximately 8.4% of them appearing once. The material was PBMCs, mostly from graft donor cells, obtained 360 days after TCRalphabeta/CD19-depleted stem cell transplant. Every receptor here comes from a male patient aged 2-9 years who had a stem cell transplant for acute myeloid leukemia, so the T cells may come from the graft donor. CDR3s include the opening cysteine and the closing phenylalanine or tryptophan. The D gene is left open where the match is weak. Some rows mark clone size as missing; the rest say once, few, many or name a class of expanded clone.

TRBV20-1	-	TRBJ2-4	-	TGCAGTGCTAGATGGGGATTAGCCAAAAACATTCAGTACTTC	CSARWGLAKNIQYF
TRBV12-3/TRBV12-4	-	TRBJ2-6	-	TGTGCCAGCAGTTTCTCTCGACCTGGGGCCAACGTCCTGACTTTC	CASSFSRPGANVLTF
TRBV12-3/TRBV12-4	-	TRBJ1-2	few	TGTGCCAGCAGATCGTTGGACGGAAACTATGGCTACACCTTC	CASRSLDGNYGYTF
TRBV7-9	-	TRBJ2-6	few	TGTGCCAGCAGGATACTCCTGGGTGGTGGGGCCAACGTCCTGACTTTC	CASRILLGGGANVLTF
TRBV21-1	-	TRBJ1-4	-	TGTGCCAGCAACCCGAGGACAGGAGAATGGGCCAATGAAAAACTGTTTTTT	CASNPRTGEWANEKLFF
TRBV5-1	-	TRBJ1-1	-	TGCGCCAGCAGCTTGGCGGCTTGGGGTGCCAGTATTGAAGCTTTCTTT	CASSLAAWGASIEAFF
TRBV6-5	TRBD1	TRBJ1-2	few	TGTGCCAGCAGTCCCGCGGGACAGCTCTACACCTTC	CASSPAGQLYTF
TRBV5-1	-	TRBJ2-2	many	TGCGCCAGCAGGCTTTCAAACACCGGGGAGCTGTTTTTT	CASRLSNTGELFF
TRBV29-1	-	TRBJ2-3	many	TGCAGCGTGCGACAAGTTGCAGATACGCAGTATTTT	CSVRQVADTQYF
TRBV12-3/TRBV12-4	-	TRBJ1-1	many	TGTGCCAGCAGTTTTTCGGTGAACACTGAAGCTTTCTTT	CASSFSVNTEAFF
TRBV9	TRBD2	TRBJ2-5	-	TGTGCCAGCAGCACCCGGGACTACTTACAAGAGACCCAGTACTTC	CASSTRDYLQETQYF
TRBV10-2	-	TRBJ2-3	many	TGCGCCAGCTCCCTTGATTTGGGACCATACGGGAGAAGCACAGATACGCAGTATTTT	CASSLDLGPYGRSTDTQYF
TRBV28	TRBD2	TRBJ2-7	many	TGTGCCAGCAGCCCGACTAGCGCGCATATCTACGAGCAGTACTTC	CASSPTSAHIYEQYF
TRBV5-4	TRBD2	TRBJ2-5	few	TGTGCCAGCAGCTTGGGGGTCCCACTAGCGGGAGGACCCTTAGAGACCCAGTACTTC	CASSLGVPLAGGPLETQYF
TRBV7-2	-	TRBJ1-1	-	TGTGCCAGCACTTACACAGGGTCGAACACTGAAGCTTTCTTT	CASTYTGSNTEAFF
TRBV20-1	-	TRBJ2-5	many	TGCAGTGCAAGGGGTCCGCAAGAGACCCAGTACTTC	CSARGPQETQYF
TRBV20-1	TRBD2	TRBJ2-1	many	TGCAGTGCTAGACTAGCGGGCTCCTACAATGAGCAGTTCTTC	CSARLAGSYNEQFF
TRBV28	TRBD2	TRBJ2-3	many	TGTGCCAGCAGTTCCCCGGGACTAGCGGGAGATACGCAGTATTTT	CASSSPGLAGDTQYF
TRBV5-1	TRBD1	TRBJ2-1	many	TGCGCCAGCAGCCCAGGGACAGGGAGCTCCTACAATGAGCAGTTCTTC	CASSPGTGSSYNEQFF
TRBV12-3/TRBV12-4	-	TRBJ1-2	many	TGTGCCAGCAGTTTAGTCCCAGCTAACTATGGCTACACCTTC	CASSLVPANYGYTF
TRBV20-1	-	TRBJ1-5	many	TGCAGTGCTAGCCTATATGGTGGTAGCAATCAGCCCCAGCATTTT	CSASLYGGSNQPQHF
TRBV12-3/TRBV12-4	TRBD2	TRBJ2-1	many	TGTGCCAGCAGTTTCGGGAGGGTCAATGAGCAGTTCTTC	CASSFGRVNEQFF
TRBV4-1	-	TRBJ2-3	few	TGCGCCAGCAGCCGAGGGGCAGGGGTGCCAGATACGCAGTATTTT	CASSRGAGVPDTQYF
TRBV20-1	-	TRBJ2-3	-	TGCAGTTCTAGGCCCCTAGGGGGGCTATCAGATACGCAGTATTTT	CSSRPLGGLSDTQYF
TRBV6-5	-	TRBJ2-7	many	TGTGCCAGCAGTTACGTAACCTCATCCTACGAGCAGTACTTC	CASSYVTSSYEQYF
TRBV11-2	TRBD2	TRBJ2-1	-	TGTGCCAGCAGCCACCTGGGACTAGCGGGAGTGCGGGAGCAGTTCTTC	CASSHLGLAGVREQFF
TRBV5-1	TRBD1	TRBJ2-1	many	TGCGCCAGCAGCCCCGGGACAGCGCTCCCATTCTTC	CASSPGTALPFF
TRBV5-1	-	TRBJ2-3	few	TGCGCCAGCAGCTTGGACACCCCTGGGACAGATACGCAGTATTTT	CASSLDTPGTDTQYF
TRBV12-3/TRBV12-4	TRBD1	TRBJ2-7	-	TGTGCCAGCAGTTTCAGGGGGCAGAACGAGCAGTACTTC	CASSFRGQNEQYF
TRBV11-2	-	TRBJ2-1	few	TGTGCCAGCAGCACCGAGGGGATCGCCTACAATGAGCAGTTCTTC	CASSTEGIAYNEQFF
TRBV7-2	TRBD1	TRBJ1-3	many	TGTGCCAGCAGCCCACAGACAGGGGGCACTGGAAACACCATATATTTT	CASSPQTGGTGNTIYF
TRBV29-1	-	TRBJ1-2	few	TGCAGCGTTGACCCCGCGCGGGGCTATGGCTACACCTTC	CSVDPARGYGYTF
TRBV5-1	-	TRBJ2-5	-	TGCGCCAGCAGCACCCAAACCATGGGGGGCCGAGAGACCCAGTACTTC	CASSTQTMGGRETQYF
TRBV4-3	TRBD2	TRBJ2-1	many	TGCGCCAGCAGCCGACCTCTAGCGGGAAGAATCAATGAGCAGTTCTTC	CASSRPLAGRINEQFF
TRBV3-1	-	TRBJ2-5	few	TGTGCCAGCAGCCAAGTTTCCCGGGAGACCCAGTACTTC	CASSQVSRETQYF
TRBV12-3/TRBV12-4	-	TRBJ2-2	many	TGTGCCAGCAGTTTCGGACCCGGTCTATTGACCGGGGAGCTGTTTTTT	CASSFGPGLLTGELFF
TRBV24-1	-	TRBJ2-1	many	TGTGCCACCAGTGACCAACTCTACAATGAGCAGTTCTTC	CATSDQLYNEQFF
TRBV30	-	TRBJ1-2	few	TGTGCCTGGAGCCGGACGGCTTACGAAGGCTACACCTTC	CAWSRTAYEGYTF
TRBV7-2	-	TRBJ2-2	many	TGTGCCAGCAGCTGGGGACTTTCGAACACCGGGGAGCTGTTTTTT	CASSWGLSNTGELFF
TRBV20-1	TRBD1	TRBJ2-7	many	TGCAGTGCTAGAACGAGGGACAGGGGCTACGAGCAGTACTTC	CSARTRDRGYEQYF
TRBV29-1	TRBD2	TRBJ2-5	few	TGCAGCGTTGAAGAGAGGAATAGCGGGAGGGCAGACTTC	CSVEERNSGRADF